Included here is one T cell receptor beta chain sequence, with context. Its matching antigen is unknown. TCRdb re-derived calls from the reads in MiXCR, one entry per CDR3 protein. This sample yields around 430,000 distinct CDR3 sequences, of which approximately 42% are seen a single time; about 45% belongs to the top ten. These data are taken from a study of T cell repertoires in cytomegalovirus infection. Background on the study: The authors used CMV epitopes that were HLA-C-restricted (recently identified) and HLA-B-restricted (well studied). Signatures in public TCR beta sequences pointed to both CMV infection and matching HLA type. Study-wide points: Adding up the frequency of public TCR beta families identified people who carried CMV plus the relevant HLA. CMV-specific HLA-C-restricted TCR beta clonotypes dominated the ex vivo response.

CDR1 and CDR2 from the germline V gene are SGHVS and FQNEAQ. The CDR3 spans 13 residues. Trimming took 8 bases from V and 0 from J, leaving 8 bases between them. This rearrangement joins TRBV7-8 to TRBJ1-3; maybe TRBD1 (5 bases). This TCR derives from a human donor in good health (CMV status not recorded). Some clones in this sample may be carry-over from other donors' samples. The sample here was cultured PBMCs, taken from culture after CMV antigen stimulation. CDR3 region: CASGGPSGNTIYF. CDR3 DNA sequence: TGTGCCAGCGGGGGACCCTCTGGAAACACCATATATTTT.